Listed below are T cell receptor beta chains from one sample, sequenced in a study of Ad26.COV2.S vaccination and SARS-CoV-2 variants. Clones were read by immunoSEQ multiplex PCR, and TCRdb kept only the in-frame ones, dropping some. This table holds approximately 97,000 clones, around 81% found once. Sequenced material: peripheral blood, taken after recovery from COVID-19. Receptors were obtained from a human donor who had recovered from COVID-19. Both conserved end residues are trimmed from each CDR3.

v_call	j_call	cdr3_aa
TRBV5-6	TRBJ2-7	ASRMTGASYEQY
TRBV7-2	TRBJ2-1	ASSPTRYNEQF
TRBV29-1	TRBJ2-7	SARQREAYEQY
TRBV29-1	TRBJ2-5	SVVGPEETQY
TRBV11-3	TRBJ1-1	ASSFMATTEAF
TRBV12-3/TRBV12-4	TRBJ1-1	ASRGSQNTEAF
TRBV3-1/TRBV3-2	TRBJ1-3	ASSQNGNTIY
TRBV19	TRBJ1-6	ASSTGLSSYNSPLH
TRBV30	TRBJ2-5	ALDGETQY
TRBV4-3	TRBJ1-2	ASSQGGLRGYT
TRBV30	TRBJ1-5	AWSSGRHQPQH
TRBV29-1	TRBJ2-5	SVGPRQAQETQY
TRBV19	TRBJ1-5	ASSIVPGSYSNQPQH
TRBV2	TRBJ1-2	AWTGFLGYT
TRBV11-3	TRBJ2-2	ASRNTGVGTGELF
TRBV25-1	TRBJ1-1	ASSELSVQGGENTEAF
TRBV5-4	TRBJ1-5	ASSTGEDQPQH
TRBV19	TRBJ1-3	ASDALTLTGRGGNTIY
TRBV12-3/TRBV12-4	TRBJ1-1	ASSDPNTEAF
TRBV11-2	TRBJ2-7	ASSLTEAYEQY
TRBV27	TRBJ2-4	ASSSIAKNIQY
TRBV9	TRBJ2-2	ASSVGGGALGGELF